Below, one T cell receptor (beta chain) is given with its context. The antigen is undetermined. TCRdb independently ran MiXCR on the RACE reads; one entry per CDR3 protein. The sample consists of roughly 250,000 distinct CDR3 sequences, roughly 8.9% of them appearing once. This specimen belongs to a study of human T cells and chemical hapten exposure. The study, taken as a whole, reports: Expanded TCRs were compared with controls, and the expanded TCRs formed significantly more large CDR3 similarity clusters.

Germline assignment: CDR1 SEHNR and CDR2 FQNEAQ (reference sequence). Trimming at V came to 4 bases and at J to 0 bases, leaving 8 bases not matched to a gene. The CDR3 is 16 amino acids. Stated time point: pre-sensitization, week 0. Documented treatment: therapeutic diphenylcyclopropenone sensitization with weekly scalp DPC. The source of this sequence is a middle-aged woman with alopecia areata. Some clones in this sample may be carry-over from other donors' samples. This chain links TRBV7-9 with TRBJ1-2, with 7 bases identical to TRBD1. The source material was whole blood, sampled in connection with sensitization to the hapten diphenylcyclopropenone (DPC). The CDR3 coding sequence is TGTGCCAGCAGCTCGCCGACAGGGCCAGCTAACTATGGCTACACCTTC. Translating it yields CASSSPTGPANYGYTF.